At least ten counts were recorded for the clone carrying this T cell receptor beta chain. The antigen is unknown. Regions amplified from RNA transcripts were the TCR beta CDR3 regions. Primed by the HTBI set, a first-round RT-PCR was run on the TCR CDR3. TCRdb independently ran MiXCR on the multiplex PCR reads; one entry per CDR3 protein. The sample has 350,000 to 400,000 distinct CDR3 sequences; more than 13% are singletons. V gave up 9 bases and J gave up 4 bases, with 13 bases separating them. The CDR3 sequence is 13 residues long. The data originate from a study of T cells in Graves' hyperthyroidism and ophthalmopathy. Study details: Peripheral blood was secured at the point of initial diagnosis, before any treatment.

The authors deemed Graves' hyperthyroidism stable absent ophthalmopathy progression within 18 months. Fresh peripheral blood, 10 ml, was the source of the PBMCs. Overall study results and limits: Model-based prediction identified ophthalmopathy a median 6.5 months prior to its onset.

This sequence was found in a woman in her 30s with Graves' hyperthyroidism. The chain links TRBV12-3 or TRBV12-4 to TRBJ2-1; D ambiguous. The sequenced material came from blood. CDR3 nucleotide sequence: TGTGCCAGTCAGTTATACCCGTACAATGAGCAGTTCTTC. It specifies CASQLYPYNEQFF.